The T cell receptor (beta chain) described here comes from a study of T cells after yellow fever vaccination. The CDR3 spans 14 residues. Germline assignment: CDR1 MNHEY and CDR2 SMNVEV (reference sequence). TCRdb called the 5' RACE reads again in MiXCR, with one record for every CDR3 protein. Of around 340,000 distinct CDR3 sequences in the sample, about 9.5% are singletons; the top ten hold about a sixth. Broader study findings: A secondary response was less intense yet reached its peak sooner, at day 5 versus 15.

This clonotype has a count of ten or more. Its target is not known. The junction and the germline gene differ at one end; a read error may be behind it. The chain joins TRBV27 to TRBJ2-3, with D tentatively TRBD2 (7 bases). The material sequenced was PBMCs, taken on the day of the first yellow fever vaccination. This TCR was recovered from a man aged 18 to 29 who received the YFV17D yellow fever vaccine. The CDR3 protein is CASSLGGPTDTQYF. CDR3 nucleotide sequence: TGCGCCAGCAGCTTGGGGGGGCCCACAGATACGCAGTATTTT.